This T cell receptor beta chain was captured by sequencing in a study of vaccination and CD4 T cells after COVID-19. Noted treatment: approximately 11-day PBMC culture with coronavirus spike peptide pools or control peptides (ViraFEST assay). Only a few counts were recorded for this clonotype. What it recognizes is unknown. CDR1 and CDR2 (germline): SGHVS, FNYEAQ. The CDR3 contains 12 residues. V lost 1 base and J 3 bases, leaving 3 bases between the germline ends. Sequencing of cultured CD4+ T cell DNA used the Oncomine TCR Beta short-read assay. TCRdb fed the PCR reads into MiXCR, producing one record per CDR3 protein. The sample gives fewer than 15,000 distinct CDR3 sequences, around 80% of which show up once; 15% to 20% is in the top ten.

The sequence derives from a human donor who had recovered from COVID-19. The chain combines TRBV7-6 with TRBJ2-5, with no clear D. Sequencing used CD4+ T cells from blood, cultured in vitro. CDR3 coding DNA: TGTGCCAGCAGCTTAGGGGAAGAGACCCAGTACTTC. Translating gives CASSLGEETQYF.